Listed below are T cell receptor beta chains from one sample, sequenced in a study of blood T cells in healthy people across ages. TCRdb passed the 5' RACE reads through MiXCR, listing each CDR3 protein once. The table shows 850,000 to 1,000,000 distinct CDR3 sequences, with roughly half occurring only once. The specimen sequenced was blood. The receptor set was obtained from a woman in her fifties or sixties in good health. Both conserved end residues are part of each CDR3.

cdr3_aa v_call
CASDSPSGANVLTF TRBV7-9
CASRLAGVEQYF TRBV7-2
CATSRNREGNEQFF TRBV15
CSARGLGGGYEQYF TRBV20-1
CASSQSGTFYGYTF TRBV14
CASSSTAETQYF TRBV18
CASSRLGSHEQFF TRBV27
CAGTRGYNSPLHF TRBV28
CASSFGILRRQNYNEQFF TRBV28
CASSTTGVETQYF TRBV10-2
CASSLGFLRGQYF TRBV12-3/TRBV12-4
CASSNGITDTQYF TRBV7-2
CASSEARTGGGEQYF TRBV2
CASSLPGSTQYF TRBV12-3/TRBV12-4
CASSQALNTGELFF TRBV4-1
CASSPGQLTRNEQYF TRBV18
CASSSDSGAFGAFF TRBV12-3/TRBV12-4
CASSLRVWDLAGTYEQYF TRBV28
CASGMDRGGDTQYF TRBV7-8
CASSFWYSWREGLHNEQYF TRBV12-3/TRBV12-4
CASSSGTSRKGTDTQYF TRBV12-3/TRBV12-4
CSARDFGLAPGEQFF TRBV20-1
CSARRLAGRIEQFF TRBV20-1
CASRPRSSIRTGTGANVLTF TRBV28
CSVTGTGDGEQFF TRBV29-1
CASSARTGWEGSNEQFF TRBV7-9
CASSSNLQETQYF TRBV12-3/TRBV12-4
CASSNRRGSRDEQYF TRBV10-1
CASSYSDPGSYEQYF TRBV6-2/TRBV6-3
CASSPKGGRNPYEQYF TRBV4-2
CATSRRAGPSEQYF TRBV15
CASSPREMDSEKLFF TRBV11-2
CSASRGRFLQPQHF TRBV20-1
CASSLGLPRSYEQYF TRBV28
CASQTGGLLEQYF TRBV7-2
CASSFVPGVGYTF TRBV5-1
CSARDGTNEKLFF TRBV20-1
CSASRASGSETQYF TRBV20-1
CASSASPSRIDTQYF TRBV9
CASSLPGTSGENEQFF TRBV28
CRASTSGKNIQYF TRBV20-1
CATSAGVTLAGEQFF TRBV15